This T cell receptor (beta chain) was identified during a study of monozygotic twins with inflammatory bowel disease. The CDR3 extends over 14 amino acids. Germline CDR1 reads LGHDT; CDR2 reads YNNKEL (reference sequence). No DNA is given; TCRdb re-called the 5' RACE reads and lists each CDR3 protein once. The repertoire table contains hundreds of thousands of distinct CDR3 sequences. Sequencing used blood. The rearrangement joins TRBV3-1 to TRBJ2-7. The TCR originated in a human donor with ulcerative colitis or Crohn's disease, or a healthy co-twin of an affected twin (not recorded which). CDR3 amino acids: CASSQVSGPYEQYF.